This is a list of T cell receptor beta chains from one sample in a study of early T cells in non-severe SARS-CoV-2 infection. TCRdb processed the 5' RACE reads anew with MiXCR; each CDR3 protein has one entry. Counted here are 70,000 to 90,000 distinct CDR3 sequences, around 16% occurring once; the ten biggest clones make up around 10%. Input material: whole blood. These receptors were obtained from an adult who was a healthcare worker with PCR-confirmed SARS-CoV-2 infection or an uninfected control (not recorded which). The CDR3 runs from the conserved cysteine through the conserved F or W. D genes are given only for firm matches. The size entry is marked missing in some rows and otherwise reads once, few, many or a size class.

d_call j_call clone_size v_call cdr3_nt cdr3_aa
TRBD1 TRBJ1-2 NA TRBV24-1 TGTGCCACCAGTGAGACAGGGGTCTTTGGCTACACCTTC CATSETGVFGYTF
NA TRBJ1-5 NA TRBV6-2/TRBV6-3 TGTGCCACCATCAATCAGCCCCAGCATTTT CATINQPQHF
NA TRBJ1-1 few TRBV5-4 TGTGCCAGCAGCTTGGCCGGGGATTCCACTGAAGCTTTCTTT CASSLAGDSTEAFF
TRBD1 TRBJ1-6 NA TRBV28 TGTGCCAGCAGTTTCCAGGGACAGGGCGCCCTCCACTTT CASSFQGQGALHF
NA TRBJ2-7 many TRBV20-1 TGCAGTGCTAGAGATGGCGCAGGCCTCGAGCAGTACTTC CSARDGAGLEQYF
NA TRBJ2-2 NA TRBV14 TGTGCCAGCAGCCAAGAATGGGGCGAGGACACCGGGGAGCTGTTTTTT CASSQEWGEDTGELFF
TRBD2 TRBJ2-3 few TRBV20-1 TGCAGTGCTAGTTGGCGGGAGGGCCGCGCAGATACGCAGTATTTT CSASWREGRADTQYF
TRBD1 TRBJ2-3 few TRBV29-1 TGCAGCGTTGATGGGGACAGGGGAATGGATACGCAGTATTTT CSVDGDRGMDTQYF
NA TRBJ2-5 NA TRBV7-8 TGTGCCAGCAGCTCCCAGGGGGAGGAAGAGACCCAGTACTTC CASSSQGEEETQYF
NA TRBJ2-6 NA TRBV5-6 TGTGCCAGCAGCACCACGTTGTCTGGGGCCAACGTCCTGACTTTC CASSTTLSGANVLTF
NA TRBJ2-7 many TRBV2 TGTGCCAGCAGTGAAACAGGATACGAGCAGTACTTC CASSETGYEQYF
TRBD2 TRBJ2-2 NA TRBV6-5 TGTGCCAGCAGTTACGCTGGGGGACTAGGAATCACCGGGGAGCTGTTTTTT CASSYAGGLGITGELFF
NA TRBJ2-7 many TRBV6-5 TGTGCCAGCAGTTACTCGGGGCAGGGGTACGAGCAGTACTTC CASSYSGQGYEQYF
NA TRBJ2-1 many TRBV2 TGTGCCAGCAGTGAATCCGAACTCCGCCCACAGTTCTTC CASSESELRPQFF
NA TRBJ2-7 few TRBV29-1 TGCAGCGTGTGCCGGGACCCCAACTCCTACGAGCAGTACTTC CSVCRDPNSYEQYF
TRBD1 TRBJ1-4 few TRBV11-2 TGTGCCAGCAGCGCAAACAGGGGGCGCGATGGGGAAAAACTGTTTTTT CASSANRGRDGEKLFF
NA TRBJ2-3 NA TRBV7-2 TGTGCCAGCAGCCAGCGGCGGAGGGCCCAATCTAGCACAGATACGCAGTATTTT CASSQRRRAQSSTDTQYF
TRBD1 TRBJ2-7 NA TRBV28 TGTGCCAGCAGTTCCTCCGGGACAGGGTCCTACGAGCAGTACTTC CASSSSGTGSYEQYF
NA TRBJ1-6 few TRBV9 TGTGCCAGCAGCGTAGCTCTGAATTCACCCCTCCACTTT CASSVALNSPLHF
NA TRBJ2-6 NA TRBV30 TGTGCCTGGATAGGGGCCAACGTCCTGACTTTC CAWIGANVLTF
NA TRBJ2-2 NA TRBV6-4 TGTGCCAGCAGTGAGGTGAACACCGGGGAGCTGTTTTTT CASSEVNTGELFF
TRBD2 TRBJ2-1 few TRBV6-4 TGTGCCAGCAGTCTGCGACTAGCGGGGGGGCTCGATGAGCAGTTCTTC CASSLRLAGGLDEQFF
TRBD1 TRBJ1-2 NA TRBV6-5 TGTGCCAGCAGTTACAGAGACAGGGAGGGGAATGGCTACACCTTC CASSYRDREGNGYTF
NA TRBJ2-7 NA TRBV16 TGTGCCAGCACGCACCCCGGACTCGGATCCTACGAGCAGTACTTC CASTHPGLGSYEQYF
NA TRBJ2-1 few TRBV5-6 TGTGCCAGCAGCCTTAACATTGGGGGCTACAATGAGCAGTTCTTC CASSLNIGGYNEQFF
NA TRBJ2-4 NA TRBV7-2 TGTGCCAGCGGGACTTCGAAAAACATTCAGTACTTC CASGTSKNIQYF
NA TRBJ1-5 many TRBV5-1 TGCGCCAGCAGCTTGGCAGGGTATAGCAATCAGCCCCAGCATTTT CASSLAGYSNQPQHF
NA TRBJ2-3 NA TRBV15 TGTGCCACCAGCAGAGGGAATGCAGGGATTGGGGCAGATACGCAGTATTTT CATSRGNAGIGADTQYF
NA TRBJ2-5 NA TRBV18 TGTGCCAGTACAGAGAGCGGCGGAGAGACCCAGTACTTC CASTESGGETQYF
NA TRBJ2-7 NA TRBV7-6 TGTGCCAGCAGCTTAGCGGCGGACTACGAGCAGTACTTC CASSLAADYEQYF
NA TRBJ2-3 NA TRBV9 TGTGCCAGCAGCATGTCCGGGAGCATCAAAGATACGCAGTATTTT CASSMSGSIKDTQYF
NA TRBJ2-7 few TRBV11-2 TGTGCCAGCAGCCAACGTCTATCGGTCCTCGCCGAGCAGTACTTC CASSQRLSVLAEQYF
TRBD2 TRBJ2-1 NA TRBV9 TGTGCCAGCAGCGTTAGCGGGGGGGACAATGAGCAGTTCTTC CASSVSGGDNEQFF
NA TRBJ1-2 many TRBV4-2 TGTGCCAGCAGCCATAACAGGGAAGTCTATGGCTACACCTTC CASSHNREVYGYTF
TRBD1 TRBJ1-4 few TRBV7-6 TGTGCCAGCAGCTTAGGGACAGGGGGTGAAAAACTGTTTTTT CASSLGTGGEKLFF
TRBD2 TRBJ2-1 few TRBV20-1 TGCAGTGCTAGCAGACTAGCGGGGGGGGATGAGCAGTTCTTC CSASRLAGGDEQFF
TRBD1 TRBJ2-2 many TRBV12-3/TRBV12-4 TGTGCCAGCAGTTCTGACAGGGAAGGTACCGGGGAGCTGTTTTTT CASSSDREGTGELFF
NA TRBJ2-5 NA TRBV29-1 TGCAGCGGGGCCGGGACGGCACAAGAGACCCAGTACTTC CSGAGTAQETQYF
NA TRBJ1-5 NA TRBV3-1 TGTGCCAGCAGCCAAAAAGGGGGGCAGCCCCAGCATTTT CASSQKGGQPQHF
NA TRBJ2-1 few TRBV10-1 TGCGCCAGCAGTGCAGACAGCCTAAGGCAGTTCTTC CASSADSLRQFF
NA TRBJ2-2 many TRBV7-9 TGTGCCAGCAGCTCAGTAGCCGGGGAGCTGTTTTTT CASSSVAGELFF
NA TRBJ2-3 NA TRBV9 TGTGCCAGCAGCGCCTTTCGCACAGATACGCAGTATTTT CASSAFRTDTQYF
NA TRBJ1-1 NA TRBV6-5 TGTGCCAGCAGTTACTCGATTGTCGGGAACACTGAAGCTTTCTTT CASSYSIVGNTEAFF
TRBD2 TRBJ2-7 NA TRBV29-1 TGCAGCGTTTCCATAGCGGGAGAAGATCGCGAGCAGTACTTC CSVSIAGEDREQYF
NA TRBJ1-2 NA TRBV30 TGTGCCTGGAGGATGAGCCTAAACTATGGCTACACCTTC CAWRMSLNYGYTF